This TCR beta chain was recovered during a study of CD8 T cells in ankylosing spondylitis. Trimming took off 0 bases at V and 1 base at J, with 19 bases between the two ends. Per germline, CDR1 DFQATT and CDR2 SNEGSKA (reference sequence). The CDR3 is made up of 17 amino acids. This clonotype is termed medium-sized. Its cognate antigen is unknown. Quantitative barcoded 5'-RACE was used to prepare TCR beta libraries. Each CDR3 protein is one row after TCRdb ran MiXCR on the 5' RACE reads. The data hold approximately 140,000 distinct CDR3 sequences, with under 55% observed a single time. Study findings and constraints: Under 10 highly homologous variants formed a TCR beta motif that appeared characteristic of ankylosing spondylitis blood. Matched synovial fluid from ankylosing spondylitis patients was reported to be enriched for disease-linked clones.

This chain connects TRBV20-1 to TRBJ2-7; perhaps TRBD2 as D (5 bases). This sequence originates from a male donor with ankylosing spondylitis. The sequenced material came from synovial fluid, either unsorted or a sorted T cell fraction (not recorded which). The CDR3 region is CSARDLGPREKSYEQYF. The CDR3 DNA is TGCAGTGCTAGAGATCTTGGGCCGAGGGAAAAGTCCTACGAGCAGTACTTC.